This is a list of T cell receptor beta chains from one sample in a study of OX40 agonist ivuxolimab in advanced cancers. The table came from immunoSEQ multiplex PCR; TCRdb's copy has only in-frame clones and leaves some out. The data hold around 72,000 clones, with over 70% observed a single time. The sequenced sample was CD4+ or CD8+ T cells sorted from blood, obtained in a trial of the OX40 agonist ivuxolimab. The origin of the receptors is an adult with an advanced solid tumor such as melanoma, head and neck, liver or kidney cancer. The conserved cysteine and the conserved F or W are not part of the CDR3 here. A D gene is named only where the DNA matches it firmly.

CDR3 protein: ASSLNNYEQY
D gene: -
J gene: -
V gene: TRBV7-9

CDR3 protein: ASAGTSGYNEQF
D gene: TRBD2
J gene: TRBJ2-1
V gene: TRBV18

CDR3 protein: ASSVAIGRVLSSYNEQF
D gene: -
J gene: TRBJ2-1
V gene: TRBV9

CDR3 protein: ASSSVRVDTEAF
D gene: -
J gene: TRBJ1-1
V gene: TRBV18

CDR3 protein: ASSDGRAPQETQY
D gene: -
J gene: TRBJ2-5
V gene: TRBV6-4

CDR3 protein: ASSSGQTGHGYT
D gene: TRBD1
J gene: TRBJ1-2
V gene: TRBV27

CDR3 protein: ASSLSGAREQETQY
D gene: -
J gene: TRBJ2-5
V gene: TRBV5-1

CDR3 protein: ASSNRGLRNQPQH
D gene: TRBD1
J gene: TRBJ1-5
V gene: TRBV2

CDR3 protein: ASSLELGRNSYNEQF
D gene: -
J gene: TRBJ2-1
V gene: TRBV7-9

CDR3 protein: ASSYIAGGRETQY
D gene: TRBD2
J gene: TRBJ2-5
V gene: TRBV5-6

CDR3 protein: ASSKRAEETQY
D gene: -
J gene: TRBJ2-5
V gene: TRBV21-1

CDR3 protein: ASSHMNTEAF
D gene: -
J gene: TRBJ1-1
V gene: TRBV6-6

CDR3 protein: ASSQPGQGGGYT
D gene: TRBD1
J gene: TRBJ1-2
V gene: TRBV27

CDR3 protein: AGVQGGTDTQY
D gene: TRBD1
J gene: TRBJ2-3
V gene: TRBV7-9

CDR3 protein: ASLRQPLGNTDTQY
D gene: -
J gene: TRBJ2-3
V gene: TRBV2

CDR3 protein: ASSLDIQRGNYEQY
D gene: TRBD2
J gene: TRBJ2-7
V gene: TRBV7-2

CDR3 protein: ASSSRDRGEEQY
D gene: -
J gene: TRBJ2-7
V gene: TRBV21-1

CDR3 protein: ASSLATGTNTGELF
D gene: -
J gene: TRBJ2-2
V gene: TRBV5-1

CDR3 protein: ASSQRTGGLSYEQY
D gene: TRBD1
J gene: TRBJ2-7
V gene: TRBV14

CDR3 protein: ASSYSLTQETQY
D gene: -
J gene: TRBJ2-5
V gene: TRBV6-5

CDR3 protein: ASSLREGNTEAF
D gene: -
J gene: TRBJ1-1
V gene: TRBV7-8

CDR3 protein: ASSIESGGNQPQH
D gene: -
J gene: TRBJ1-5
V gene: TRBV19

CDR3 protein: ASSLVWGRMNTEAF
D gene: -
J gene: TRBJ1-1
V gene: TRBV5-1

CDR3 protein: ASSVGTAPYEQY
D gene: -
J gene: TRBJ2-7
V gene: TRBV9

CDR3 protein: ASSLTGESTEAF
D gene: TRBD1
J gene: TRBJ1-1
V gene: TRBV5-1

CDR3 protein: ATRLGSNYGYT
D gene: -
J gene: TRBJ1-2
V gene: TRBV2

CDR3 protein: ASSDNQGTEAF
D gene: -
J gene: TRBJ1-1
V gene: TRBV5-1

CDR3 protein: ASSVDVSLDTGELF
D gene: -
J gene: TRBJ2-2
V gene: TRBV9

CDR3 protein: ASSPRGEGGGTQY
D gene: -
J gene: TRBJ2-3
V gene: TRBV18

CDR3 protein: ASRLGVGGTEAF
D gene: -
J gene: TRBJ1-1
V gene: TRBV5-1

CDR3 protein: ASSQGGGGADEQF
D gene: TRBD2
J gene: TRBJ2-1
V gene: TRBV4-2

CDR3 protein: ASSFSGRPSNEQY
D gene: TRBD2
J gene: TRBJ2-7
V gene: TRBV7-9

CDR3 protein: ASRGRGEGWYEQY
D gene: -
J gene: TRBJ2-7
V gene: TRBV19

CDR3 protein: ASSYTPPQGNQPQH
D gene: -
J gene: TRBJ1-5
V gene: TRBV6-5

CDR3 protein: ASSEGASTDTQY
D gene: TRBD1
J gene: TRBJ2-3
V gene: TRBV7-3

CDR3 protein: ASSLESGRRAYEQY
D gene: TRBD2
J gene: TRBJ2-7
V gene: TRBV11-2

CDR3 protein: ASSLESENQQPQH
D gene: -
J gene: TRBJ1-5
V gene: TRBV7-8

CDR3 protein: ASSGTPLSYEQY
D gene: -
J gene: TRBJ2-7
V gene: TRBV7-3